Listed below are T cell receptor beta chains from one sample, sequenced in a study of early T cells in non-severe SARS-CoV-2 infection. Each CDR3 protein is one row after TCRdb ran MiXCR on the 5' RACE reads. The table has more than 95,000 distinct CDR3 sequences, 15% seen once. Material for sequencing was whole blood. Every receptor here comes from an adult who was a healthcare worker with PCR-confirmed SARS-CoV-2 infection or an uninfected control (not recorded which). Each CDR3 is given with its conserved first and last residue. A D gene is named only where the DNA matches it firmly. Rows may omit the clone size; those that give it use once, few, many or a size class.

TRBJ1-5 | - | - | TRBV6-5 | TGTGCCAGCAGCCGGGCTGATGGAACGGGCAATCAGCCCCAGCATTTT | CASSRADGTGNQPQHF
TRBJ1-2 | TRBD1 | few | TRBV6-6 | TGTGCCAGCACCGGGACAGGCAACTATGGCTACACCTTC | CASTGTGNYGYTF
TRBJ2-3 | TRBD2 | few | TRBV10-3 | TGTGCCATTAGGACTAGTGCGGATACGCAGTATTTT | CAIRTSADTQYF
TRBJ2-6 | - | - | TRBV12-3/TRBV12-4 | TGTGCCAGCAGTTCGGATGGGGCCAACGTCCTGACTTTC | CASSSDGANVLTF
TRBJ2-3 | TRBD1 | - | TRBV3-1 | TGTGCCAGCAGCCAAGACCTTCTTAGCTTGGGACAGGAAAGCACAGATACGCAGTATTTT | CASSQDLLSLGQESTDTQYF
TRBJ1-1 | - | few | TRBV6-2/TRBV6-3 | TGTGCCAGCAGTTATCAGGGTTACACTGAAGCTTTCTTT | CASSYQGYTEAFF
TRBJ1-6 | - | - | TRBV12-3/TRBV12-4 | TGTGCCAGCAGTTTCGGGGCTTTATGGGAATCGCCCCTCCACTTT | CASSFGALWESPLHF
TRBJ2-7 | TRBD1 | - | TRBV5-1 | TGCGCCAGCAGCGGACAGGGAGCCTACGAGCAGTACTTC | CASSGQGAYEQYF
TRBJ1-1 | TRBD1 | few | TRBV7-9 | TGTGCCAGCAGCTTATCAGGACAGGGATACACTGAAGCTTTCTTT | CASSLSGQGYTEAFF
TRBJ1-1 | - | few | TRBV18 | TGTGCCAGCTCACTTTCAAATGAAGTAGCTTTCTTT | CASSLSNEVAFF
TRBJ2-2 | - | few | TRBV28 | TGTGCCAGCAGCCGGGCGGCCGGGGAGCTGTTTTTT | CASSRAAGELFF
TRBJ1-1 | - | few | TRBV9 | TGTGCCAGCAGCGTAGCTCCGGCGGGATTTGGTGAAGCTTTCTTT | CASSVAPAGFGEAFF
TRBJ2-3 | - | few | TRBV7-2 | TGTGCCAGCAGCTCTCCCCCAGGGGCGCCGCGCACAGATACGCAGTATTTT | CASSSPPGAPRTDTQYF
TRBJ2-6 | - | many | TRBV5-1 | TGCGCCAGCAGCTTGATGGGTTCTGGGGCCAACGTCCTGACTTTC | CASSLMGSGANVLTF
TRBJ2-3 | TRBD2 | few | TRBV12-3/TRBV12-4 | TGTGCCAGCAGTCCTACTAGCGGATACACAGATACGCAGTATTTT | CASSPTSGYTDTQYF
TRBJ2-7 | TRBD1 | many | TRBV7-2 | TGTGCCAGCAGCCCGGGGACAGGGGACTACGAGCAGTACTTC | CASSPGTGDYEQYF
TRBJ2-3 | - | - | TRBV12-3/TRBV12-4 | TGTGCCAGCAGTTTTGGAGGGGTCGCAGATACGCAGTATTTT | CASSFGGVADTQYF
TRBJ1-5 | - | - | TRBV6-1 | TGTGCCAGTAAAAGGGGAAGCAATCAGCCCCAGCATTTT | CASKRGSNQPQHF
TRBJ1-5 | - | many | TRBV27 | TGTGCCAGCAAAATAAGGTCGGGGACGTACGCGCCCCAGCATTTT | CASKIRSGTYAPQHF
TRBJ2-1 | TRBD2 | once | TRBV11-2 | TGTGCCAGCAGCTTAGCCGGGGGACTAGCGCGAAGCTCCTACAATGAGCAGTTCTTC | CASSLAGGLARSSYNEQFF
TRBJ2-1 | TRBD2 | many | TRBV7-8 | TGTGCCAGCAGCTTAGCGACGACTAGCGGGGGGGGTAGTGAGCAGTTCTTC | CASSLATTSGGGSEQFF
TRBJ2-5 | - | few | TRBV6-1 | TGTGCCAGCGCCCCGGGGACGAAAGAGACCCAGTACTTC | CASAPGTKETQYF
TRBJ2-1 | TRBD2 | - | TRBV4-1 | TGCGCCAGCAGCCAAGAAGGGCGGGGGGCCTACAATGAGCAGTTCTTC | CASSQEGRGAYNEQFF
TRBJ1-1 | - | few | TRBV4-1 | TGCGCCAGCAGCCAGGTGGAAGGGAGCAAGGTCTTT | CASSQVEGSKVF
TRBJ2-2 | - | - | TRBV5-5 | TGTGCCAGCAGCTTGATCCCTGGACAGACCAACACCGGGGAGCTGTTTTTT | CASSLIPGQTNTGELFF
TRBJ1-1 | - | few | TRBV20-1 | TGCAGTGCTAGTGGCAGGGCCCACACTGAAGCTTTCTTT | CSASGRAHTEAFF
TRBJ1-6 | TRBD1 | few | TRBV12-3/TRBV12-4 | TGTGCCAGCAGTTTAACGGACAGGGCGAATTCACCCCTCCACTTT | CASSLTDRANSPLHF
TRBJ1-2 | - | few | TRBV29-1 | TGCAGCGTTGACTTCGGAAATGGCTACACCTTC | CSVDFGNGYTF
TRBJ1-2 | - | few | TRBV12-3/TRBV12-4 | TGTGCCAGCAGGAGTCTAGGATCAAAGGGTTATGGCTACACCTTC | CASRSLGSKGYGYTF